This T cell receptor beta chain appears in the sequencing data of a study of early T cells in non-severe SARS-CoV-2 infection. Germline V CDR1 and CDR2: SGHVS, FNYEAQ. The CDR3 contains 16 residues. Germline trimming cut 5 bases from V and 4 bases from J; bases unmatched to any gene: 9. At least ten counts were recorded for this clonotype. TCRdb analysed the 5' RACE reads with MiXCR anew, one entry per CDR3 protein. The sample records 55,000 to 70,000 distinct CDR3 sequences, 3.5% to 6% being singletons. This specimen consisted of whole blood, obtained at baseline. The clonotype comes from an adult who was a healthcare worker with PCR-confirmed SARS-CoV-2 infection or an uninfected control (not recorded which). The donor label of this sample is uncertain. The chain recombines TRBV7-6 with TRBJ2-1, with TRBD2 matching 9 bases. This CDR3 is CASSVAGLAGYNEQFF. DNA for the CDR3: TGTGCCAGCAGCGTGGCCGGCCTAGCGGGGTACAATGAGCAGTTCTTC.